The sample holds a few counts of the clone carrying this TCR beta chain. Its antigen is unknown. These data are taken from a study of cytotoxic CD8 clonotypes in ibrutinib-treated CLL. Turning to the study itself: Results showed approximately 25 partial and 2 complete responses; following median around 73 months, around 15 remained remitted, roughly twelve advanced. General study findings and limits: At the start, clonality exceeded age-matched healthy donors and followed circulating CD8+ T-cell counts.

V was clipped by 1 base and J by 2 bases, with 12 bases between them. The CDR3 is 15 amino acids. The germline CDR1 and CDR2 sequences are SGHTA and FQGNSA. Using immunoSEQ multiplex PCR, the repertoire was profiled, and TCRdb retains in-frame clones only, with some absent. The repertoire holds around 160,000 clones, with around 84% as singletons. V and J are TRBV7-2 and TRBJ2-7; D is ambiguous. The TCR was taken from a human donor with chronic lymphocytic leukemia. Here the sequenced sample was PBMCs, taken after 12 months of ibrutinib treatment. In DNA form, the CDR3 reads TGTGCCAGCAGCTTAGGGTTAGGGAAAACCTACGAGCAGTACTTC. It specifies CASSLGLGKTYEQYF.